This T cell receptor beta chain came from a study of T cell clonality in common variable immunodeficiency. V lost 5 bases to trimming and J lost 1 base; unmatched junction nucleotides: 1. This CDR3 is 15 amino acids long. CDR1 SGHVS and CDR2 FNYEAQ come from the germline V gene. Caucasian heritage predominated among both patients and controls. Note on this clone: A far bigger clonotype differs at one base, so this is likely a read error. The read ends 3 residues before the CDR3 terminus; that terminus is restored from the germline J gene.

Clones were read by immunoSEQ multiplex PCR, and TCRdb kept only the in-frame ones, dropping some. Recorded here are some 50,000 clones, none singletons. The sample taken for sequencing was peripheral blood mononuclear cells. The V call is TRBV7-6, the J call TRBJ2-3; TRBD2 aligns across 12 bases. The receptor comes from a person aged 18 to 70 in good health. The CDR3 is CASSPSGGGTDTQYF. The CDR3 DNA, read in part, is TGTGCCAGCAGCCCTAGCGGGGGGGGCACAGATACG.